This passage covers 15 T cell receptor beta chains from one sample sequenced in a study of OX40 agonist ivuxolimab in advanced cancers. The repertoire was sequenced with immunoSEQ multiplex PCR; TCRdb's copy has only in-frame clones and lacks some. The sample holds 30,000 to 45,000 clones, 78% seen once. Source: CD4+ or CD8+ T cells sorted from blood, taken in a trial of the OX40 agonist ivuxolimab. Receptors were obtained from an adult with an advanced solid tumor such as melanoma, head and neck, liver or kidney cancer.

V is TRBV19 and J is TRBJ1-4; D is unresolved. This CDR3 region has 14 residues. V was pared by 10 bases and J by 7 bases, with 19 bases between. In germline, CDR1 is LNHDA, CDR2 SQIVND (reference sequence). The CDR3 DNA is TGTGCCACTGCGATAGGTGGGCGGAGTGAAAAACTGTTTTTT. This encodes CATAIGGRSEKLFF.

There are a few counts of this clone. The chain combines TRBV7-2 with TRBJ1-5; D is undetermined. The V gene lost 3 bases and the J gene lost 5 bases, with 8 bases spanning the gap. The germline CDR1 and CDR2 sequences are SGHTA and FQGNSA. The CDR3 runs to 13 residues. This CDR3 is CASSFQDDQPQHF. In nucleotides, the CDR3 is TGTGCCAGCAGCTTCCAGGACGATCAGCCCCAGCATTTT. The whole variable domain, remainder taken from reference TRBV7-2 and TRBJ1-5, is GAGVSQSPSNKVTEKGKDVELRCDPISGHTALYWYRQSLGQGLEFLIYFQGNSAPDKSGLPSDRFSAERTGGSVSTLTIQRTQQEDSAVYLCASSFQDDQPQHFGDGTRLSIL.

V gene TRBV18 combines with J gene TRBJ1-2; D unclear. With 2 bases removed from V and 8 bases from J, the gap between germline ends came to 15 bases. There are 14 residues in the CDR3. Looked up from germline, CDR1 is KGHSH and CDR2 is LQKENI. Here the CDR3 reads CASSPITAPSGYTF. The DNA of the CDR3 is TGTGCCAGCTCACCAATCACGGCCCCTAGCGGCTACACCTTC.

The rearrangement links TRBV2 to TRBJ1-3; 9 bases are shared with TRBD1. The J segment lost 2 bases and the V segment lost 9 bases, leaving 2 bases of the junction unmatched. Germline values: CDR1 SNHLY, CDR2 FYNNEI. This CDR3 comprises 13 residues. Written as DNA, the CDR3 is TGTGCCAGACAGGGGGCGGCTGGAAACACCATATATTTT. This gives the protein CARQGAAGNTIYF.

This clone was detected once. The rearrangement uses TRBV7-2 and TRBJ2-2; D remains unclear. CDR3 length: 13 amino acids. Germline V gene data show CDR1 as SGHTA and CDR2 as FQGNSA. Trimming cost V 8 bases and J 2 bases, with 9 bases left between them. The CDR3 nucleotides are TGTGCCAGCGCCACTTTCAACACCGGGGAGCTGTTTTTT. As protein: CASATFNTGELFF.

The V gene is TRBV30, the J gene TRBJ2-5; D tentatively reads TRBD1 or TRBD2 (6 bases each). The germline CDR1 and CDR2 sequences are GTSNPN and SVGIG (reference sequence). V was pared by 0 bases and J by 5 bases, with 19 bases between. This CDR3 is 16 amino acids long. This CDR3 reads CAWSVGGLGLRETQYF. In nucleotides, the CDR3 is TGTGCCTGGAGTGTAGGGGGGTTGGGACTCCGGGAGACCCAGTACTTC.

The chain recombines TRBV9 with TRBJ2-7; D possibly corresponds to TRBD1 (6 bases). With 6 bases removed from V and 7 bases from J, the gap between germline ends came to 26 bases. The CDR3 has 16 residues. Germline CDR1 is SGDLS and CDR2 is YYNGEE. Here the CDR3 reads CASNRDRPSIPWEQYF. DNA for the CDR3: TGTGCCAGCAACCGTGACAGGCCATCAATTCCGTGGGAGCAGTACTTC.

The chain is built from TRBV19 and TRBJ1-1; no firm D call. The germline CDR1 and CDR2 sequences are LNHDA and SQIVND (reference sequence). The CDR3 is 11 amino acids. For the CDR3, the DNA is TGTTCTAGCCGGGGAAAAACTGAAGCTTTCTTT. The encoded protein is CSSRGKTEAFF.

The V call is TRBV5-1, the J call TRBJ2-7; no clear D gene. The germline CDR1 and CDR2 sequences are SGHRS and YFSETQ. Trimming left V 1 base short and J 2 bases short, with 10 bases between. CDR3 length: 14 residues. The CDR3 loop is CASSLSLGPYEQYF. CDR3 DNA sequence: TGCGCCAGCAGCTTGAGTCTCGGACCCTACGAGCAGTACTTC.

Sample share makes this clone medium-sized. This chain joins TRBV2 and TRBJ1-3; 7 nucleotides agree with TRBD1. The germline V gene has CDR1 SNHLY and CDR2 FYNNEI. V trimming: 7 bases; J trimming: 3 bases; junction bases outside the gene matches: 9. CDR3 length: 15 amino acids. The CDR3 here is CASTKEGALGNTIYF. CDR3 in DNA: TGTGCCAGCACTAAGGAGGGGGCTCTTGGAAACACCATATATTTT.

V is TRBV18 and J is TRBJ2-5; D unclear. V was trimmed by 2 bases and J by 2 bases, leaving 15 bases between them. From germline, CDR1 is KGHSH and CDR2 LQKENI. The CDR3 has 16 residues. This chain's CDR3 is CASSPAGNRYQETQYF. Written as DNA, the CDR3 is TGTGCCAGCTCACCAGCAGGTAACAGATATCAAGAGACCCAGTACTTC.

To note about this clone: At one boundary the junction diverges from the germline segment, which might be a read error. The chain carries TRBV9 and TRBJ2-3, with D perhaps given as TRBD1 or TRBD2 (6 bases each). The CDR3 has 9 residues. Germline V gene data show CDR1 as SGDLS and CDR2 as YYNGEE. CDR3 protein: CASSVGGPF. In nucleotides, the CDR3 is TGTGCCAGCAGCGTCGGGGGCCCCTTT.

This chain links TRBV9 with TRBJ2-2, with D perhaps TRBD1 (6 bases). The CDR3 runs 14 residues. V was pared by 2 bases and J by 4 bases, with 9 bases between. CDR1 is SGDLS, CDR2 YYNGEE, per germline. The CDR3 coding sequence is TGTGCCAGCAGCGTGACAGGAGGCACCGGGGAGCTGTTTTTT. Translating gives CASSVTGGTGELFF.

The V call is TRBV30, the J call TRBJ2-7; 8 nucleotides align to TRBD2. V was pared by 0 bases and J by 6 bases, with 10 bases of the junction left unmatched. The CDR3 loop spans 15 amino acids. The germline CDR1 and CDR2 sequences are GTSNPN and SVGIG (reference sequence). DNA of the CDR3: TGTGCCTGGAGTGTACAAAGCGGGAGCAGGTCCGAGCAGTACTTC. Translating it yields CAWSVQSGSRSEQYF.

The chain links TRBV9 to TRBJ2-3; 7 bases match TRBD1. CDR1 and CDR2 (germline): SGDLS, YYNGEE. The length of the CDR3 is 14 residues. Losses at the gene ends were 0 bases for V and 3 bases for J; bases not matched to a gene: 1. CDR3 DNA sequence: TGTGCCAGCAGCGTAGACAGGGGAACAGATACGCAGTATTTT. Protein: CASSVDRGTDTQYF. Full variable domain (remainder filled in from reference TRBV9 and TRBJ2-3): DSGVTQTPKHLITATGQRVTLRCSPRSGDLSVYWYQQSLDQGLQFLIQYYNGEERAKGNILERFSAQQFPDLHSELNLSSLELGDSALYFCASSVDRGTDTQYFGPGTRLTVL.